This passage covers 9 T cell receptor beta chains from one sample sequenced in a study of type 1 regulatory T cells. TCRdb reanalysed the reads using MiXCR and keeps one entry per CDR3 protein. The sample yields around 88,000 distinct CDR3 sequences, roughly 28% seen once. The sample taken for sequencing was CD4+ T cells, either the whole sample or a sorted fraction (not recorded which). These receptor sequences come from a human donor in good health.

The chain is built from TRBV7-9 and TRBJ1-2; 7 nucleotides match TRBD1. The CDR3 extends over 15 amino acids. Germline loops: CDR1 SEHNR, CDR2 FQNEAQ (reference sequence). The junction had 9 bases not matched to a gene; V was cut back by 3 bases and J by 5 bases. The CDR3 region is CASSLGQSEGYGYTF. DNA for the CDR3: TGTGCCAGCAGCTTGGGACAGTCTGAAGGGTATGGCTACACCTTC.

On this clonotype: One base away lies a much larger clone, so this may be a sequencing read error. The CDR3 region is CASSLYGGHSDTQYF. The CDR3, as DNA: TGTGCCAGCAGCTTATATGGGGGGCATTCAGATACGCAGTATTTT. The chain employs TRBV7-9 and TRBJ2-3, with D perhaps being TRBD1 or TRBD2 (6 bases each). CDR3 length equals 15 residues. CDR1 and CDR2 (germline): SEHNR, FQNEAQ (reference sequence). V lost 2 bases and J lost 4, with 13 bases in between.

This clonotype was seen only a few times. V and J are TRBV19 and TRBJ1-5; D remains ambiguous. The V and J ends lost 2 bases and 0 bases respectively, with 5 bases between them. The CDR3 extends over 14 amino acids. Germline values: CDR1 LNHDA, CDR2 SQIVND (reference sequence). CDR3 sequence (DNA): TGTGCCAGTAGTATACAAGATAGCAATCAGCCCCAGCATTTT. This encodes CASSIQDSNQPQHF.

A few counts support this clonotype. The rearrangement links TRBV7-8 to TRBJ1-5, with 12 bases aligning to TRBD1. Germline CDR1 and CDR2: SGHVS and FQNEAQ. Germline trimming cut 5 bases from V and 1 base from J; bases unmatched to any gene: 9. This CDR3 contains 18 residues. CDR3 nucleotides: TGTGCCAGCAGCGATGCCGGGACAGGGGGCTTCAGCAATCAGCCCCAGCATTTT. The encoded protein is CASSDAGTGGFSNQPQHF.

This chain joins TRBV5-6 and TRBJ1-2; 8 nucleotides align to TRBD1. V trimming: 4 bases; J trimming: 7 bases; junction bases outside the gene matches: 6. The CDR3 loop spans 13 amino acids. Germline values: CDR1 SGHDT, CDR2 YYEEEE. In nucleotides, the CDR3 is TGTGCCAGCAGCCGGACAGGGCGTGGTGGCTACACCTTC. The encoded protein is CASSRTGRGGYTF.

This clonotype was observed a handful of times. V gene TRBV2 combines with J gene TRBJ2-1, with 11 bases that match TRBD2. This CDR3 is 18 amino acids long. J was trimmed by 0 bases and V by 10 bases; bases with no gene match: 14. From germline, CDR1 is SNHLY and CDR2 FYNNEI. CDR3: CATRSGTSGIPSYNEQFF. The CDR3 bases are TGTGCCACCCGATCCGGGACTAGCGGTATACCCTCCTACAATGAGCAGTTCTTC. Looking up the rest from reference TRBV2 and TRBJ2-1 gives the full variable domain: EPEVTQTPSHQVTQMGQEVILRCVPISNHLYFYWYRQILGQKVEFLVSFYNNEISEKSEIFDDQFSVERPDGSNFTLKIRSTKLEDSAMYFCATRSGTSGIPSYNEQFFGPGTRLTVL.

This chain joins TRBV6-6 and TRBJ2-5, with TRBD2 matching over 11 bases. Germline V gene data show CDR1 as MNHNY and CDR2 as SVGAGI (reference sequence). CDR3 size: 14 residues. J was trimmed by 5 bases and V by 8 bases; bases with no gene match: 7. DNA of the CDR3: TGTGCCAGCTCACTAGCGGGAGATCGGGAGACCCAGTACTTC. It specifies CASSLAGDRETQYF.

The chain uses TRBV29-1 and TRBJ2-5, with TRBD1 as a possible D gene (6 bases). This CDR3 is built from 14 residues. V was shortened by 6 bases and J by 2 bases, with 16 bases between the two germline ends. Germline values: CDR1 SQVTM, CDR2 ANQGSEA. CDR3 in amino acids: CSVSKGRGQETQYF. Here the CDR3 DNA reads TGCAGCGTATCCAAGGGCAGGGGACAAGAGACCCAGTACTTC.

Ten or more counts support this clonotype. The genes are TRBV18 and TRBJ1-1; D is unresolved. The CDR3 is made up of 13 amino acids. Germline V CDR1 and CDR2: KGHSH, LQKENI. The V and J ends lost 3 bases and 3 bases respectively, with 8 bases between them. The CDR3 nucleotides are TGTGCCAGCTCACCTGAGAGGCACACTGAAGCTTTCTTT. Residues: CASSPERHTEAFF.